Each of the 30 T cell receptor beta chains below was sequenced from the same sample in a study of early T cells in non-severe SARS-CoV-2 infection. Via MiXCR, TCRdb re-called the 5' RACE reads, giving one row per CDR3 protein. The data contain around 52,000 distinct CDR3 sequences, 6.2% of them singletons. Sample: whole blood. Receptors were obtained from an adult who was a healthcare worker with PCR-confirmed SARS-CoV-2 infection or an uninfected control (not recorded which).

This clonotype was seen at least ten times. V usage is TRBV28 and J usage is TRBJ1-2, with TRBD1 matching 9 bases. J lost 6 bases, V lost 5 bases, and 13 bases had no gene match. This CDR3 is built from 16 residues. The germline V gene has CDR1 MDHEN and CDR2 SYDVKM. Written as DNA, the CDR3 is TGTGCCAGCAGTAGGGACAGGGTGGCCCTTGGTCATGGCTACACCTTC. Amino acid sequence: CASSRDRVALGHGYTF.

The chain links TRBV19 to TRBJ1-6; D is ambiguous. Deletions cut 8 bases from V and 0 bases from J, with 8 bases between. CDR1 is LNHDA and CDR2 is SQIVND in the germline V gene (reference sequence). This CDR3 contains 14 residues. DNA of the CDR3: TGTGCCAGTCACACAAACTCCTATAATTCACCCCTCCACTTT. This sequence encodes CASHTNSYNSPLHF.

This clonotype was picked up a small number of times. The genes are TRBV6-5 and TRBJ1-4; possibly TRBD1 for D (5 bases). Germline-derived CDR1 and CDR2 are MNHEY and SVGAGI. The V and J ends lost 0 bases and 5 bases respectively, with 10 bases between them. The CDR3 consists of 15 residues. CDR3: CASSYSQWGNEKLFF. CDR3 DNA: TGTGCCAGCAGTTACTCTCAATGGGGGAATGAAAAACTGTTTTTT.

This clonotype occurred many times. The chain's CDR3 is CASSPQRGDNEQFF. CDR3 DNA sequence: TGCGCCAGCAGCCCCCAGCGGGGGGACAATGAGCAGTTCTTC. The rearrangement links TRBV4-1 to TRBJ2-1; 9 bases align to TRBD2. Germline V gene sequence: CDR1 MGHRA, CDR2 YSYEKL. Trimming removed 4 bases from V and 5 bases from J; junction bases left unmatched: 3. The CDR3 covers 14 residues.

There are many counts of this clonotype. The rearrangement joins TRBV20-1 to TRBJ1-5; D call uncertain. The CDR3 spans 12 residues. The V end lost 3 bases, the J end lost 4 bases, and 7 bases lay between the germline ends. CDR1 and CDR2 from the germline V gene are DFQATT and SNEGSKA (reference sequence). CDR3 coding DNA: TGCAGTGCTAGCGTCAGTAATCAGCCCCAGCATTTT. Translated: CSASVSNQPQHF.

This clonotype came up many times. The V call is TRBV6-2 or TRBV6-3, the J call TRBJ2-2, with TRBD1 matching 7 bases. The CDR3 is made up of 15 amino acids. Trimming at V came to 7 bases and at J to 4 bases, leaving 9 bases not matched to a gene. Germline loops: CDR1 MNHEY, CDR2 SVGEGT. CDR3 coding DNA: TGTGCCAGCATTCGAGGGGGCGGTGGCACCGGGGAGCTGTTTTTT. This translates into CASIRGGGGTGELFF.

This clonotype was observed many times. The DNA for the CDR3 is TGTGCCAGCAGCCCCACGACCCTCCTCCTCAATGAGCAGTTCTTC. This codes for CASSPTTLLLNEQFF. The V gene is TRBV9, the J gene TRBJ2-1; D not certain. CDR1 is SGDLS and CDR2 is YYNGEE in the germline V gene. CDR3 length: 15 amino acids. The ends were cut back, 4 bases at V and 6 bases at J, with 17 bases in the middle.

This clonotype was counted at least ten times. This chain uses TRBV10-1 with TRBJ2-7; 7 positions match TRBD1. V dropped 4 bases and J dropped 6; count of bases not matched to a gene: 18. Germline V gene lookup returns CDR1 WNHNN and CDR2 SYGVQD (reference sequence). This CDR3 is built from 17 residues. The CDR3, as DNA: TGCGCCAGCAGTGCTAACCGCTTATCTGGACAGGTCTCCGAGCAGTACTTC. This gives the protein CASSANRLSGQVSEQYF.

At least ten counts were recorded for this clonotype. The chain recombines TRBV5-1 with TRBJ2-3; 10 positions match TRBD1. The germline CDR1 and CDR2 sequences are SGHRS and YFSETQ. Unmatched junction bases numbered 9, after V lost 4 bases and J lost 7 bases. This CDR3 is 15 amino acids long. In nucleotides, the CDR3 is TGCGCCAGCAGCAGGGGGACAGGGGCTGGAAATACGCAGTATTTT. Translating it yields CASSRGTGAGNTQYF.

This sequence joins TRBV20-1 and TRBJ2-5, with a possible D match to TRBD2 (5 bases). In germline, CDR1 is DFQATT, CDR2 SNEGSKA (reference sequence). This CDR3 contains 13 residues. With 3 bases removed from V and 7 bases from J, the gap between germline ends came to 15 bases. CDR3: CSASRAGKGTQYF. In nucleotides, the CDR3 is TGCAGTGCTAGTCGGGCCGGGAAGGGGACCCAGTACTTC.

V gene TRBV4-2 combines with J gene TRBJ2-4; 7 nucleotides line up with TRBD1. The J segment lost 10 bases and the V segment lost 2 bases, leaving 2 bases of the junction unmatched. CDR1 is LGHNA and CDR2 is YNFKEQ in the germline V gene. The CDR3 is made up of 12 amino acids. CDR3 nucleotides: TGTGCCAGCAGCCAACAGGGGGAAATTCAGTACTTC. This gives the protein CASSQQGEIQYF.

The V call is TRBV2, the J call TRBJ1-2; a possible D gene is TRBD1 (5 bases). This CDR3 contains 12 residues. Trimming left V 6 bases short and J 2 bases short, with 7 bases between. Germline loops: CDR1 SNHLY, CDR2 FYNNEI. The chain's CDR3 is CASSRDNYGYTF. DNA of the CDR3: TGTGCCAGCAGCCGGGACAACTATGGCTACACCTTC.

This clonotype was found a few times. The chain combines TRBV7-2 with TRBJ1-3, with D hard to call. Germline V gene sequence: CDR1 SGHTA, CDR2 FQGNSA. The V end lost 5 bases, the J end lost 0 bases, and 11 bases lay between the germline ends. The length of the CDR3 is 15 residues. This CDR3 reads CASSPSGSSGNTIYF. CDR3 sequence (DNA): TGTGCCAGCAGCCCGAGCGGAAGCTCTGGAAACACCATATATTTT.

Many counts were recorded for this clonotype. The CDR3 nucleotides read TGTGCCAGCGCCGGGGTTTATGCTGAAGCTTTCTTT. Its protein product is CASAGVYAEAFF. This chain connects TRBV11-3 to TRBJ1-1; D gene unclear. Trimming shortened V by 8 bases and J by 6 bases, and 13 bases separated the two germline ends. The CDR3 runs 12 residues. The V gene's germline CDR1 is SGHNT and CDR2 YENEEA.

This clonotype showed up many times. The gene calls are TRBV20-1 and TRBJ1-1; D is undetermined. The germline V gene encodes CDR1 DFQATT and CDR2 SNEGSKA (reference sequence). This CDR3 spans 14 amino acids. With 6 bases removed from V and 3 bases from J, the gap between germline ends came to 17 bases. DNA of the CDR3: TGCAGTGCCCCAAGTGCTGGGGTGCACACTGAAGCTTTCTTT. This translates into CSAPSAGVHTEAFF.

This clonotype appeared many times. V usage is TRBV21-1 and J usage is TRBJ2-1; no DNA check was done on the table's D call, TRBD2. TRBV21-1 is reported as a pseudogene. The CDR3 loop spans 20 amino acids. Here the CDR3 DNA reads TGTGCCAGCAGCAAGGCCCCCGGGACTAGCGGGGGGATGACCTACAATGAGCAGTTCTTC. It translates to CASSKAPGTSGGMTYNEQFF.

This sequence joins TRBV18 and TRBJ2-3; either TRBD1 or TRBD2 may supply D (5 bases each). CDR3 size: 16 residues. The germline gives CDR1 KGHSH, CDR2 LQKENI. Trimming took off 0 bases at V and 5 bases at J, with 15 bases between the two ends. The chain's CDR3 is CASSPPVRGIEDTQYF. The CDR3 nucleotides are TGTGCCAGCTCACCACCGGTGAGGGGAATAGAAGATACGCAGTATTTT.

This clonotype was seen many times. This chain links TRBV12-3 or TRBV12-4 with TRBJ2-7, with 11 nucleotides matching TRBD2. The V segment lost 3 bases and the J segment 4 bases; nucleotides outside the gene matches: 2. This CDR3 spans 14 amino acids. CDR3 protein: CASSFTSGGYEQYF. The CDR3, as DNA: TGTGCCAGCAGTTTTACTAGCGGGGGATACGAGCAGTACTTC.

This clonotype showed up many times. This sequence joins TRBV30 and TRBJ2-7, with a possible D match to TRBD1 (6 bases). Germline CDR1 reads GTSNPN; CDR2 reads SVGIG (reference sequence). V was cut by 4 bases and J by 3 bases, with 16 bases left in between. The CDR3 is made up of 14 amino acids. CDR3 protein: CAWTLSGTNYEQYF. DNA of the CDR3: TGTGCCTGGACCCTCTCCGGGACAAACTACGAGCAGTACTTC.

This chain joins TRBV20-1 and TRBJ2-7; D gene unclear. V lost 0 bases and J lost 4, with 16 bases in between. The CDR3 is made up of 15 amino acids. Germline V lookup: CDR1 DFQATT, CDR2 SNEGSKA (reference sequence). CDR3 residues: CSARDMVGIAYEQYF. The CDR3 nucleotides are TGCAGTGCTAGAGATATGGTAGGAATTGCTTACGAGCAGTACTTC.

CDR3 sequence (DNA): TGTGCCAGCAGTCCCGGAGGGGCCCTTTCCAATACGCAGTATTTT. Amino acid sequence: CASSPGGALSNTQYF. The chain couples TRBV6-5 to TRBJ2-3, with D possibly TRBD2 on 6 matching bases. V was cut by 5 bases and J by 7 bases, with 19 bases left in between. The CDR3 sequence is 15 residues long. From germline, CDR1 is MNHEY and CDR2 SVGAGI.

This chain connects TRBV25-1 to TRBJ1-2; no firm D call. V dropped 3 bases and J dropped 1 base, with 15 bases sitting between them. The germline V gene has CDR1 MGHDK and CDR2 SYGVNS. This CDR3 comprises 16 residues. The CDR3 here is CASSDTRTENNYGYTF. CDR3 sequence (DNA): TGTGCCAGCAGTGATACCCGGACGGAAAATAACTATGGCTACACCTTC.

This clonotype was recorded at least ten times. The V call is TRBV12-3 or TRBV12-4, the J call TRBJ1-1; TRBD1 matches at 7 bases. The CDR3 covers 14 residues. J gave up 5 bases and V 6 bases, and 9 bases lay outside the gene matches. As DNA, the CDR3 is TGTGCCAGCAGACTCGGGACAGCGGGTACTGAAGCTTTCTTT. Translated: CASRLGTAGTEAFF.

This clonotype was seen repeatedly, ten times or more. The chain is built from TRBV13 and TRBJ1-4; D might be TRBD1 (5 bases). V was clipped by 4 bases and J by 6 bases, with 15 bases between them. Germline V lookup: CDR1 PRHDT, CDR2 FYEKMQ (reference sequence). The CDR3 runs to 15 residues. CDR3 coding DNA: TGTGCCAGCAGCTCCACCGGGACCGCGGATGAAAAACTGTTTTTT. The encoded protein is CASSSTGTADEKLFF.

This clonotype was detected many times. The V call is TRBV2, the J call TRBJ2-4, with D perhaps TRBD1 or TRBD2 (5 bases each). Per the germline V gene, CDR1 is SNHLY and CDR2 is FYNNEI. V lost 6 bases, J lost 3 bases, and 12 bases lay in between. This CDR3 comprises 14 residues. CDR3 amino acids: CASSEGRSKNIQYF. The CDR3 coding sequence is TGTGCCAGCAGCGAGGGACGGAGCAAAAACATTCAGTACTTC.

V is TRBV7-9 and J is TRBJ2-7; TRBD1 is a possible D gene (6 bases). Per germline, CDR1 SEHNR and CDR2 FQNEAQ (reference sequence). V lost 6 bases to trimming and J lost 2 bases, with 17 bases between them. This CDR3 has 15 residues. The CDR3 reads CASSKEDSTAYEQYF. The CDR3 region has the DNA TGTGCCAGCAGTAAGGAGGACAGCACTGCCTACGAGCAGTACTTC.

The rearrangement joins TRBV7-2 to TRBJ2-7; 10 bases agree with TRBD1. V was clipped by 4 bases and J by 7 bases; unmatched bases: 13. The germline CDR1 and CDR2 sequences are SGHTA and FQGNSA. There are 16 residues in the CDR3. CDR3 nucleotide sequence: TGTGCCAGCAGCTCGACGTTAGGGACAGGGGTTCGGGAGCAGTACTTC. Encoded protein: CASSSTLGTGVREQYF.

This clonotype was seen more than once but under ten times. This rearrangement joins TRBV7-2 to TRBJ2-1; perhaps TRBD1 as D (6 bases). Germline-derived CDR1 and CDR2 are SGHTA and FQGNSA. V gave up 5 bases and J gave up 6 bases, with 11 bases separating them. The CDR3 contains 13 residues. CDR3 DNA sequence: TGTGCCAGCAGCCCCGGGACATTCAATGAGCAGTTCTTC. Its protein product is CASSPGTFNEQFF.

CDR3 residues: CASSYRRDRVLGTEAFF. In nucleotides, the CDR3 is TGTGCCAGCAGTTATCGCCGGGACAGGGTGTTGGGCACTGAAGCTTTCTTT. This rearrangement joins TRBV6-6 to TRBJ1-1, with TRBD1 matching 9 bases. This CDR3 contains 17 residues. J lost 4 bases, V lost 3 bases, and 12 bases had no gene match. The V gene's germline CDR1 is MNHNY and CDR2 SVGAGI (reference sequence).

The chain recombines TRBV6-5 with TRBJ2-1; D perhaps matches TRBD2 (5 bases). Trimming pared 0 bases from V and 9 bases from J, leaving 9 bases between. The CDR3 totals 13 residues. In germline, CDR1 is MNHEY, CDR2 SVGAGI. CDR3 protein: CASSYSRAAEQFF. In nucleotides, the CDR3 is TGTGCCAGCAGTTACTCGAGGGCCGCTGAGCAGTTCTTC.